A selection of T cell receptor beta chains follows, all from one sample in a study of Graves' ophthalmopathy and Graves' hyperthyroidism. One entry per CDR3 protein results from TCRdb running MiXCR on the multiplex PCR reads. The sample lists 560,000 or so distinct CDR3 sequences; about 35% were seen once. Sequenced: peripheral blood or thyroid tissue (not recorded which). The receptors shown here come from an adult man with Graves' hyperthyroidism. The CDR3 runs from the conserved cysteine through the conserved F or W. The D gene is left open where the match is weak. Expanded clones get a size class; other rows say once, few or many, or leave the size out.

d_call	v_call	clone_size	cdr3_length	j_call	cdr3_aa	cdr3_nt
-	TRBV2	many	15	TRBJ1-1	CASSAGRAKDTEAFF	TGTGCCAGCAGTGCGGGCAGGGCGAAGGACACTGAAGCTTTCTTT
-	TRBV3-1	many	13	TRBJ1-5	CASSHKRNQPQHF	TGTGCCAGCAGCCATAAGCGCAATCAGCCCCAGCATTTT
TRBD2	TRBV6-5	-	16	TRBJ2-5	CASLTTGLAGEETQYF	TGTGCCAGCTTAACAACAGGACTAGCGGGCGAAGAGACCCAGTACTTC
-	TRBV27	-	14	TRBJ2-5	CASSPRPGGKTQYF	TGTGCCAGCAGTCCACGTCCTGGAGGGAAGACCCAGTACTTC
TRBD2	TRBV10-3	many	17	TRBJ2-5	CAISGVAGTSDQETQYF	TGTGCCATCAGTGGAGTGGCCGGGACTAGCGACCAAGAGACCCAGTACTTC
-	TRBV25-1	many	14	TRBJ2-7	CASSAPGRSYEQYF	TGTGCCAGCAGTGCCCCGGGACGTTCCTACGAGCAGTACTTC
TRBD1	TRBV28	-	13	TRBJ2-5	CASKGTVQETQYF	TGTGCCAGCAAGGGGACAGTTCAAGAGACCCAGTACTTC
-	TRBV29-1	-	13	TRBJ1-2	CSVEPTDNYGYTF	TGCAGCGTTGAACCCACAGATAACTATGGCTACACCTTC
-	TRBV14	-	13	TRBJ2-5	CASSGQLQETQYF	TGTGCCAGCAGTGGACAGTTACAAGAGACCCAGTACTTC
TRBD2	TRBV19	-	14	TRBJ2-2	CASSIGQGSGGLFF	TGTGCCAGTAGTATCGGCCAGGGCAGCGGGGGGCTATTTTTT
-	TRBV6-5	few	13	TRBJ2-7	CASSYEGNYEQYF	TGTGCCAGCAGTTACGAGGGCAACTACGAGCAGTACTTC
-	TRBV5-8	many	13	TRBJ1-2	CASSLGWESGYTF	TGTGCCAGCAGTTTGGGTTGGGAAAGTGGCTACACCTTC
-	TRBV15	-	14	TRBJ2-7	CATSRAIHSYEQYF	TGTGCCACCAGCAGAGCCATTCACTCCTACGAGCAGTACTTC
TRBD1	TRBV7-9	-	18	TRBJ2-1	CASSFRDRGRGVYNEQFF	TGTGCCAGCAGCTTCCGGGACAGGGGGCGCGGAGTGTACAATGAGCAGTTCTTC
TRBD1	TRBV12-3/TRBV12-4	-	14	TRBJ2-7	CASSQTGAKHEQYF	TGTGCCAGCAGTCAGACAGGGGCTAAGCACGAGCAGTACTTC
-	TRBV19	-	17	TRBJ1-4	CASSTAWAAAANEKLFF	TGTGCCAGTAGTACTGCCTGGGCAGCGGCGGCTAATGAAAAACTGTTTTTT
-	TRBV7-3	many	14	TRBJ1-1	CASSLKGRGTEAFF	TGTGCCAGCAGCTTGAAGGGAAGGGGCACTGAAGCTTTCTTT
-	TRBV4-1	many	14	TRBJ2-5	CASSQVLRRETQYF	TGCGCCAGCAGCCAAGTCTTAAGGCGGGAGACCCAGTACTTC
TRBD1	TRBV28	few	15	TRBJ1-6	CASIPGGRANSPLHF	TGTGCCAGCATCCCAGGGGGCAGGGCGAATTCACCCCTCCACTTT
TRBD1	TRBV10-3	-	14	TRBJ2-5	CAISPGTVQETQYF	TGTGCCATCAGCCCAGGGACAGTCCAAGAGACCCAGTACTTC
-	TRBV19	many	15	TRBJ1-6	CASSLQHSYNSPLHF	TGTGCCAGTAGTTTACAGCACTCCTATAATTCACCCCTCCACTTT
-	TRBV10-2	many	14	TRBJ1-4	CASSLTGTYEKLFF	TGCGCCAGCAGTCTAACCGGGACGTATGAAAAACTGTTTTTT
TRBD1	TRBV24-1	few	15	TRBJ1-1	CATRTGQGLNTEAFF	TGTGCCACCAGAACCGGACAGGGGTTGAACACTGAAGCTTTCTTT
-	TRBV9	-	13	TRBJ2-5	CASSVFPQETQYF	TGTGCCAGCAGCGTATTCCCCCAAGAGACCCAGTACTTC
-	TRBV28	many	13	TRBJ1-2	CASSLNILYGYTF	TGTGCCAGCAGTTTAAACATACTCTATGGCTACACCTTC